The 22 T cell receptor beta chains below come from one sample, sequenced in a study of control samples from healthy donors and cancer patients. Libraries were prepared by immunoSEQ multiplex PCR; TCRdb keeps only in-frame clonotypes and omits some of them. The table has about 110,000 clones, approximately 84% seen once. Sequenced sample: blood. These receptors all come from a man between 18 and 29 years old in good health.

The chain has TRBV10-3 and TRBJ1-1; no firm D call. Trimming took off 7 bases at V and 0 bases at J, with 9 bases between the two ends. This CDR3 region has 13 residues. Looked up from germline, CDR1 is ENHRY and CDR2 is SYGVKD. As DNA, the CDR3 is TGTGCCATCAATGTGGATATGAACACTGAAGCTTTCTTT. Translated, it gives CAINVDMNTEAFF.

The chain joins TRBV29-1 to TRBJ2-7; 7 positions agree with TRBD2. The CDR3 spans 10 residues. Germline-derived CDR1 and CDR2 are SQVTM and ANQGSEA. As DNA, the CDR3 is TGCAGTCGGGGGGACTACGAGCAGTACGTC. It encodes CSRGDYEQYV.

The rearrangement links TRBV4-1 to TRBJ1-4; the D is unclear. Looked up from germline, CDR1 is MGHRA and CDR2 is YSYEKL. CDR3 length equals 14 residues. V dropped 1 base and J dropped 5 bases, with 8 bases sitting between them. The CDR3 coding sequence is TGCGCCAGCAGCCAAGGGCCCATCAATGAAAAACTGTTTTTT. Protein sequence: CASSQGPINEKLFF.

This clone was counted only a few times. The chain is built from TRBV9 and TRBJ2-2; D is possibly TRBD2 (6 bases). Germline assignment: CDR1 SGDLS and CDR2 YYNGEE. The CDR3 is 16 residues long. V lost 4 bases and J 0 bases, leaving 13 bases between the germline ends. This CDR3 is CASSPGVTANTGELFF. The CDR3 DNA is TGTGCCAGCAGCCCGGGGGTTACAGCGAACACCGGGGAGCTGTTTTTT.

This chain connects TRBV6-5 to TRBJ2-1; D perhaps matches TRBD2 (6 bases). V was cut by 0 bases and J by 4 bases, with 13 bases left in between. CDR3 length equals 16 residues. Germline CDR1 MNHEY, CDR2 SVGAGI. The CDR3 loop reads CASSYSKRRGYNEQFF. CDR3 sequence (DNA): TGTGCCAGCAGTTACTCTAAGCGGCGGGGTTACAATGAGCAGTTCTTC.

In this sample, this clone turned up once. The V and J genes are TRBV18 and TRBJ1-5; D perhaps matches TRBD1 (5 bases). Germline CDR1 reads KGHSH; CDR2 reads LQKENI. This CDR3 spans 14 amino acids. V was trimmed by 4 bases and J by 3 bases, leaving 10 bases between them. The DNA of the CDR3 is TGTGCCAGCTCACTTCAGGGCCCCAATCAGCCCCAGCATTTT. Translated: CASSLQGPNQPQHF.

This sequence joins TRBV5-4 and TRBJ2-3; TRBD1 matches at 10 bases. Looked up from germline, CDR1 is SGHNT and CDR2 is YYREEE (reference sequence). The CDR3 is made up of 16 amino acids. The trim removed 4 bases at V and 5 bases at J, leaving 10 bases unmatched. The CDR3 DNA follows: TGTGCCAGCAGCCCAAACGACAGGGGGCGTAAAGATACGCAGTATTTT. Translating it yields CASSPNDRGRKDTQYF.

J is TRBJ1-2 and V is TRBV14; D is possibly TRBD1 (6 bases). Trimming stripped 2 bases from V and 3 bases from J, with 19 bases between. CDR1 and CDR2 (germline): SGHDN, FVKESK. CDR3 size: 17 residues. The CDR3 nucleotides read TGTGCCAGCAGCCAATATACGCCCTGGGGGGGCGACTATGGCTACACCTTC. Encoded protein: CASSQYTPWGGDYGYTF.

This clone was detected a few times. The V gene is TRBV3-1 (or the pseudogene TRBV3-2), the J gene TRBJ2-6; tentatively, D is TRBD1 (5 bases). CDR3 length: 18 amino acids. Trimming removed 1 base from V and 0 bases from J, with 13 bases in between. Germline CDR1 reads LGHDT; CDR2 reads YNNKEL (reference sequence). This CDR3 reads CASSQGGSSISGANVLTF. The CDR3 DNA reads as TGTGCCAGCAGCCAAGGGGGCAGCTCTATCTCTGGGGCCAACGTCCTGACTTTC.

This clone was seen only a few times. The chain joins TRBV5-1 to TRBJ1-2, with D uncertain. Looked up from germline, CDR1 is SGHRS and CDR2 is YFSETQ. This CDR3 has 15 residues. Trimming removed 0 bases from V and 0 bases from J, with 9 bases in between. CDR3 DNA: TGCGCCAGCAGCTTGGTTCCGGGTACTAACTATGGCTACACCTTC. It specifies CASSLVPGTNYGYTF. The variable domain in full, with the rest retrieved from reference TRBV5-1 and TRBJ1-2, is KAGVTQTPRYLIKTRGQQVTLSCSPISGHRSVSWYQQTPGQGLQFLFEYFSETQRNKGNFPGRFSGRQFSNSRSEMNVSTLELGDSALYLCASSLVPGTNYGYTFGSGTRLTVV.

The table lists this clone with a few counts. The J gene is TRBJ1-5, the V gene TRBV19; D may be TRBD1 (5 bases). Germline CDR1 reads LNHDA; CDR2 reads SQIVND (reference sequence). The CDR3 spans 15 residues. Between the trimmed V and J ends, which lost 3 bases and 6 bases, there was a span of 15 bases. In DNA, the CDR3 is TGTGCCAGTAGTATGGGGCCGCTGGGGGGTCAGCCCCAGCATTTT. It yields the protein CASSMGPLGGQPQHF.

This clone was counted between two and nine times. The rearrangement joins TRBV28 to TRBJ2-7; 10 bases fit TRBD1. V lost 6 bases to trimming and J lost 6 bases; unmatched junction nucleotides: 20. The germline V gene encodes CDR1 MDHEN and CDR2 SYDVKM. This CDR3 region has 18 residues. The CDR3 reads CASSHRGSVGTGAVEQYF. DNA of the CDR3: TGTGCCAGCAGCCATCGCGGGTCAGTCGGGACAGGGGCGGTCGAGCAGTACTTC.

The V gene is TRBV4-1, the J gene TRBJ2-1; 7 bases match TRBD1. V was clipped by 0 bases and J by 3 bases; unmatched bases: 5. The length of the CDR3 is 16 residues. Germline V gene lookup returns CDR1 MGHRA and CDR2 YSYEKL. The CDR3 coding sequence is TGCGCCAGCAGCCAAGACGAGGGGGCAAGCTACAATGAGCAGTTCTTC. Translated, it gives CASSQDEGASYNEQFF.

This chain links TRBV5-1 with TRBJ2-3; D ambiguous. The V end was cut by 1 base, the J end by 5 bases, with 11 bases between. CDR3 length equals 14 residues. Germline CDR1 SGHRS, CDR2 YFSETQ. This CDR3 reads CASSLRAIGDTQYF. The CDR3 DNA is TGCGCCAGCAGCTTGAGGGCCATTGGAGATACGCAGTATTTT.

The rearrangement uses TRBV13 and TRBJ1-1; D is ambiguous. There are 16 residues in the CDR3. Germline V gives CDR1 PRHDT, CDR2 FYEKMQ (reference sequence). V was shortened by 5 bases and J by 1 base, with 17 bases between the two germline ends. The CDR3 reads CASSPYLGPKNTEAFF. CDR3 in DNA: TGTGCCAGCAGCCCCTACTTAGGACCGAAGAACACTGAAGCTTTCTTT.

The V and J genes are TRBV3-1 (or the pseudogene TRBV3-2) and TRBJ2-1; D gene uncertain. The CDR3 covers 15 residues. Trimming removed 8 bases from V and 1 base from J, with 15 bases in between. Germline lookup yields CDR1 LGHDT and CDR2 YNNKEL (reference sequence). CDR3 protein: CASSPDVGSYNEQFF. CDR3 coding DNA: TGTGCCAGCTCCCCCGACGTAGGATCCTACAATGAGCAGTTCTTC.

This chain joins TRBV6-5 and TRBJ2-3, with D possibly matching TRBD1 (5 bases). The V gene's germline CDR1 is MNHEY and CDR2 SVGAGI. CDR3 length: 15 residues. V gave up 6 bases and J gave up 1 base, with 14 bases separating them. The CDR3 DNA reads TGTGCCAGCAGGTCCCCAGTACAGGGCACAGATACGCAGTATTTT. Amino acid sequence: CASRSPVQGTDTQYF.

The CDR3 coding sequence is TGTGCCAGCAGCTTAAAGGGACAGGGGAGGGCAAATAACTATGGCTACACCTTC. Translating it yields CASSLKGQGRANNYGYTF. V is TRBV11-2 and J is TRBJ1-2; 10 bases map to TRBD1. With V trimmed by 2 bases and J by 1 base, 10 bases remained unmatched. The V gene's germline CDR1 is SGHAT and CDR2 FQNNGV. This CDR3 comprises 18 residues.

V gene TRBV7-9 combines with J gene TRBJ1-5; the D gene is possibly TRBD1 (5 bases). CDR3 length: 13 amino acids. Trimming stripped 4 bases from V and 6 bases from J, with 10 bases between. In germline, CDR1 is SEHNR, CDR2 FQNEAQ (reference sequence). CDR3 in amino acids: CASSSQGLQPQHF. CDR3 coding DNA: TGTGCCAGCAGCTCCCAGGGCCTTCAGCCCCAGCATTTT.

A remark on this clone: Within the sample, other DNA sequences also encode this same CDR3. The chain links TRBV30 to TRBJ1-2; no definite D call. The germline gives CDR1 GTSNPN, CDR2 SVGIG (reference sequence). This CDR3 spans 13 amino acids. The V gene lost 0 bases and the J gene lost 5 bases, with 10 bases spanning the gap. CDR3 in DNA: TGTGCCTGGAGTGTTTTGGGAGCTTATGGCTACACCTTC. This translates into CAWSVLGAYGYTF.

This sequence joins TRBV27 and TRBJ1-1, with D uncertain. The V gene's germline CDR1 is MNHEY and CDR2 SMNVEV (reference sequence). Trimming stripped 2 bases from V and 2 bases from J, with 9 bases between. The CDR3 sequence is 14 residues long. The CDR3 DNA reads TGTGCCAGCAGTTTACGGGCCCAAAACACTGAAGCTTTCTTT. Protein product: CASSLRAQNTEAFF.

The J gene is TRBJ2-5, the V gene TRBV7-6; D might be TRBD1 (5 bases). This CDR3 comprises 14 residues. The ends were cut back, 1 base at V and 5 bases at J, with 11 bases in the middle. The germline V gene encodes CDR1 SGHVS and CDR2 FNYEAQ. CDR3 in DNA: TGTGCCAGCAGCTTAGGGTTATCAGGGGAGACCCAGTACTTC. The encoded protein is CASSLGLSGETQYF.